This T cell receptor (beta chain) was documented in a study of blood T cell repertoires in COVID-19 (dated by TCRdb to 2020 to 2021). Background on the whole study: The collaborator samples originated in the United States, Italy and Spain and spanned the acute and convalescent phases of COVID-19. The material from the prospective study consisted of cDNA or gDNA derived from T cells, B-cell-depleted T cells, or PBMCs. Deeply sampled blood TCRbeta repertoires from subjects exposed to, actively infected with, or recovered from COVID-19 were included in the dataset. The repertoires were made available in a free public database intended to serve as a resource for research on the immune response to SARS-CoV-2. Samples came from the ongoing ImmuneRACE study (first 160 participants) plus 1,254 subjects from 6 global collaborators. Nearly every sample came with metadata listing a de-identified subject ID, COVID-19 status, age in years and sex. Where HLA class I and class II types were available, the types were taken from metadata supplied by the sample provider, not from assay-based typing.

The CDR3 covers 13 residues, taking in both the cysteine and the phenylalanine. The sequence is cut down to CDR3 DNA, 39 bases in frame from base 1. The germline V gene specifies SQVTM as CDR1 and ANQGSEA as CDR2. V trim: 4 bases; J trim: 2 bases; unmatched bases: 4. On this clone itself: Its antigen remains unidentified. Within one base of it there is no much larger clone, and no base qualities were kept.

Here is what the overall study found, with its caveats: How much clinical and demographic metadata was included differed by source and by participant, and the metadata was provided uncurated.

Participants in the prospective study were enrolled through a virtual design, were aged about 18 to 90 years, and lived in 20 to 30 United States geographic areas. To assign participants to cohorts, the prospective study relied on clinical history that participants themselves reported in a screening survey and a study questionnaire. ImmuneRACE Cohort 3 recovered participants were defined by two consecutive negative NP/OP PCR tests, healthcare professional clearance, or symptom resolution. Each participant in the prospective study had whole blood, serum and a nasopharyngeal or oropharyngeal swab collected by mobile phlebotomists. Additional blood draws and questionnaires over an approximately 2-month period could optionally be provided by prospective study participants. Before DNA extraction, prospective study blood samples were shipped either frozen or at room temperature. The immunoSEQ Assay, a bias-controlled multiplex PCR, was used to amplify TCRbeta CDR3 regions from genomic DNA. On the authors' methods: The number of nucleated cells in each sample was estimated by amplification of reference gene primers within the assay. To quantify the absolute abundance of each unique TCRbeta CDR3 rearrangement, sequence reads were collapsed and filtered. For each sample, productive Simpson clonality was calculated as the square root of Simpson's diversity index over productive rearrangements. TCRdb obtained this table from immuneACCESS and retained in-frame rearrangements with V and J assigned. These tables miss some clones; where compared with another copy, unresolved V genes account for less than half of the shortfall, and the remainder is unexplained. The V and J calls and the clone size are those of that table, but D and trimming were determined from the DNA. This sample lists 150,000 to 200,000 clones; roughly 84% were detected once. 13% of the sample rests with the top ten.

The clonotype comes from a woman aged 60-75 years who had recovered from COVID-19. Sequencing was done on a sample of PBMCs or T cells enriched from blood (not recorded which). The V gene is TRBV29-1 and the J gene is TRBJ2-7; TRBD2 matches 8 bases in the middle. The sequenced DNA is TGCAGCGTTGCCGGGGGGGATCCCTACGAGCAGTACTTC. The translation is CSVAGGDPYEQYF.